This is a list of T cell receptor beta chains from one sample in a study of CD4 and CD8 cells across lung adenocarcinoma regions. TCRdb re-analysed the PCR reads in MiXCR, keeping a single row per CDR3 protein. Of around 25,000 distinct CDR3 sequences listed, over 45% are singletons. Sequenced: CD8+ T cells from the center of a lung tumor. Receptors were obtained from a male donor with lung adenocarcinoma. The CD4 and CD8 labels of this study may be unreliable. The CDR3 runs from the conserved cysteine through the conserved F or W. Fields, in order: J gene, D gene, V gene, clone size, CDR3 protein, CDR3 DNA. The D gene is left open where the match is weak. Not all rows give a size; the values are once, few, many and, for expanded clones, a class.

J: TRBJ2-5
D: -
V: TRBV12-3/TRBV12-4
size: -
CDR3: CAGRVGRDPDTQYF
DNA: TGTGCCGGGCGTGTGGGGAGAGACCCGGACACCCAGTACTTC

J: TRBJ2-1
D: -
V: TRBV6-1
size: many
CDR3: CASGTPTQQFF
DNA: TGTGCCAGCGGTACCCCAACGCAGCAGTTCTTC

J: TRBJ2-5
D: -
V: TRBV10-3
size: -
CDR3: CAGRGVTGKVVQYF
DNA: TGTGCGGGGCGCGGGGTGACAGGGAAAGTCGTCCAGTACTTC

J: TRBJ2-3
D: -
V: TRBV20-1
size: -
CDR3: CSAGDGVRDTQYF
DNA: TGCAGTGCTGGGGATGGGGTACGGGATACGCAGTATTTT

J: TRBJ2-7
D: TRBD1
V: TRBV9
size: -
CDR3: CASSVGTGFYEQYF
DNA: TGTGCCAGCAGCGTTGGGACAGGGTTCTACGAGCAGTACTTC

J: TRBJ2-7
D: -
V: TRBV6-1
size: -
CDR3: CASRGQYYEQYF
DNA: TGTGCCAGCAGAGGACAGTACTACGAGCAGTACTTC

J: TRBJ2-7
D: -
V: TRBV6-1
size: -
CDR3: CASREDGASSYEQYF
DNA: TGTGCCAGCAGGGAGGATGGGGCCAGCTCCTACGAGCAGTACTTC

J: TRBJ2-3
D: -
V: TRBV6-1
size: -
CDR3: CASSPLGRTDTQYF
DNA: TGTGCCAGCAGTCCGCTAGGTAGAACAGATACGCAGTATTTT

J: TRBJ2-3
D: -
V: TRBV6-1
size: once
CDR3: CASSPPRARTDTQYF
DNA: TGTGCCAGCAGTCCTCCCCGGGCCCGCACAGATACGCAGTATTTT

J: TRBJ2-3
D: -
V: TRBV6-5
size: -
CDR3: CASSYFAIGSENTQYF
DNA: TGTGCCAGCAGCTATTTCGCTATCGGGTCCGAAAATACTCAGTATTTT

J: TRBJ1-4
D: -
V: TRBV6-1
size: -
CDR3: CASSGRPENEKLFF
DNA: TGTGCCAGCAGTGGCCGACCAGAGAATGAAAAACTGTTTTTT

J: TRBJ1-5
D: TRBD1
V: TRBV23-1
size: -
CDR3: CASSLRGPGNQPQHF
DNA: TGCGCCAGCAGTCTCAGGGGGCCTGGCAATCAGCCCCAGCATTTT

J: TRBJ2-5
D: TRBD2
V: TRBV28
size: -
CDR3: CASSLAGGPKETQYF
DNA: TGTGCCAGCAGTTTAGCGGGAGGCCCGAAAGAGACCCAGTACTTC

J: TRBJ2-1
D: TRBD2
V: TRBV6-1
size: -
CDR3: CASSPSGRAYNEQFF
DNA: TGTGCCAGCAGTCCAAGCGGGAGGGCCTACAATGAGCAGTTCTTC

J: TRBJ2-6
D: -
V: TRBV15
size: -
CDR3: CATSRDAASGANVLTF
DNA: TGTGCCACCAGCAGAGACGCGGCCTCTGGGGCCAACGTCCTGACTTTC

J: TRBJ2-3
D: -
V: TRBV10-3
size: -
CDR3: CAGSGGLIADTQYF
DNA: TGTGCGGGGAGTGGGGGCCTGATCGCAGATACGCAGTATTTC

J: TRBJ2-5
D: -
V: TRBV12-3/TRBV12-4
size: -
CDR3: CASIGLDYREPETQYF
DNA: TGTGCCAGCATCGGGCTCGACTACCGTGAGCCAGAGACCCAGTACTTC

J: TRBJ2-4
D: TRBD2
V: TRBV4-1
size: -
CDR3: CASSEDGGGGKDTQYF
DNA: TGCGCCAGCAGCGAAGATGGCGGGGGTGGCAAAGATACGCAGTACTTC

J: TRBJ2-3
D: -
V: TRBV14
size: few
CDR3: CASSQLTPADTQYF
DNA: TGTGCCAGCAGCCAACTAACTCCGGCAGATACGCAGTATTTT

J: TRBJ2-5
D: TRBD2
V: TRBV6-5
size: -
CDR3: CASSSTLAGTRRETQYF
DNA: TGTGCCAGCAGTTCCACACTAGCGGGGACTCGGAGAGAGACCCAGTACTTC

J: TRBJ2-7
D: -
V: TRBV7-2
size: -
CDR3: CASSLRGRADEQYF
DNA: TGTGCCAGCAGCCTTCGGGGGAGAGCGGACGAGCAGTACTTC

J: TRBJ2-3
D: -
V: TRBV11-2
size: many
CDR3: CASNQAADTQYF
DNA: TGTGCCAGTAACCAAGCCGCAGATACGCAGTATTTT

J: TRBJ2-5
D: TRBD1
V: TRBV10-3
size: many
CDR3: CAISKDRGVETQYF
DNA: TGTGCCATCAGTAAGGACAGGGGTGTAGAGACCCAGTACTTC

J: TRBJ2-1
D: -
V: TRBV11-3
size: many
CDR3: CASSLGSSPTNEQFF
DNA: TGTGCCAGCAGCTTAGGTTCTTCGCCAACTAATGAGCAGTTCTTC

J: TRBJ2-1
D: -
V: TRBV6-1
size: -
CDR3: CASSTTTPKDNEQFF
DNA: TGTGCCAGCAGCACGACGACTCCGAAGGACAATGAGCAGTTCTTC

J: TRBJ2-1
D: TRBD1
V: TRBV6-5
size: medium-sized
CDR3: CASSYSTGGGNEQFF
DNA: TGTGCCAGCAGTTACTCGACAGGGGGTGGCAATGAGCAGTTCTTC

J: TRBJ2-7
D: -
V: TRBV4-1
size: -
CDR3: CASSRQVGDYEQYF
DNA: TGCGCCAGCAGCCGCCAGGTCGGGGACTACGAGCAGTACTTC

J: TRBJ2-1
D: TRBD2
V: TRBV6-1
size: -
CDR3: CASRGTWTSGTDAQFF
DNA: TGTGCCAGCAGGGGAACGTGGACTAGCGGGACAGATGCGCAGTTCTTC

J: TRBJ2-1
D: -
V: TRBV6-1
size: -
CDR3: CGSRAMKVDAQFF
DNA: TGTGGCAGCCGTGCAATGAAGGTCGATGCGCAGTTCTTC

J: TRBJ2-5
D: -
V: TRBV6-5
size: many
CDR3: CASSYSRLTPETQYF
DNA: TGTGCCAGCAGTTATTCCCGACTGACACCAGAGACCCAGTACTTC

J: TRBJ2-3
D: TRBD2
V: TRBV6-5
size: -
CDR3: CASSYGGGGVVTDTQYF
DNA: TGTGCCAGCAGTTACGGTGGGGGGGGGGTAGTGACAGATACGCAGTATTTT

J: TRBJ2-2
D: -
V: TRBV6-5
size: medium-sized
CDR3: CASRLGTGELFF
DNA: TGTGCCAGCAGGCTGGGGACCGGGGAGCTGTTTTTT

J: TRBJ2-2
D: TRBD1
V: TRBV10-3
size: -
CDR3: CAIRSGTGNTGELFF
DNA: TGTGCCATCAGGTCCGGGACAGGGAACACCGGGGAGCTGTTTTTT

J: TRBJ2-7
D: -
V: TRBV6-1
size: -
CDR3: CASKTGVSVYEQYF
DNA: TGTGCCAGCAAAACGGGAGTGTCTGTCTACGAGCAGTACTTC

J: TRBJ2-4
D: -
V: TRBV27
size: -
CDR3: CASKPGVGAKNTQYF
DNA: TGTGCCAGCAAACCGGGCGTGGGAGCCAAAAATACGCAGTACTTT

J: TRBJ2-3
D: TRBD1
V: TRBV4-1
size: -
CDR3: CASSQVGDRETQYF
DNA: TGCGCCAGCAGCCAAGTTGGTGACAGGGAGACGCAGTATTTC

J: TRBJ1-6
D: TRBD1
V: TRBV6-1
size: -
CDR3: CASSKDRINSPLHF
DNA: TGTGCCAGCAGTAAGGACAGGATTAATTCACCCCTCCACTTT

J: TRBJ2-1
D: TRBD2
V: TRBV9
size: many
CDR3: CASSVVGGSRGNEQFF
DNA: TGTGCCAGCAGCGTAGTCGGCGGGAGTCGAGGAAATGAGCAGTTCTTC

J: TRBJ2-1
D: TRBD2
V: TRBV11-2
size: -
CDR3: CASSPGLAGALRQFF
DNA: TGTGCCAGCAGCCCCGGACTAGCGGGGGCACTGAGGCAGTTCTTC

J: TRBJ2-7
D: -
V: TRBV6-1
size: -
CDR3: CASSRAGGEQYF
DNA: TGTGCCAGCAGTCGGGCTGGGGGCGAGCAGTACTTC

J: TRBJ2-5
D: -
V: TRBV27
size: medium-sized
CDR3: CASSLGTGMTQYF
DNA: TGTGCCAGCAGTCTCGGGACGGGTATGACCCAGTACTTC

J: TRBJ1-1
D: -
V: TRBV6-1
size: many
CDR3: CASSAGTLAFF
DNA: TGTGCCAGCAGTGCCGGGACATTGGCGTTCTTT

J: TRBJ2-2
D: -
V: TRBV7-2
size: -
CDR3: CASSLDWRELFF
DNA: TGTGCCAGCAGCTTAGATTGGCGGGAGCTGTTTTTT

J: TRBJ1-1
D: TRBD1
V: TRBV6-1
size: many
CDR3: CASSRTGALSGTEAFF
DNA: TGTGCCAGCAGTCGGACAGGGGCGTTGAGTGGGACTGAAGCTTTCTTT

J: TRBJ2-1
D: -
V: TRBV6-1
size: few
CDR3: CASTEASYDEQFF
DNA: TGTGCCAGCACCGAGGCTAGCTACGATGAGCAGTTCTTC

J: TRBJ2-2
D: -
V: TRBV23-1
size: -
CDR3: CASSQGDANTGELYF
DNA: TGCGCCAGCAGCCAGGGAGACGCGAACACCGGGGAGCTGTATTTT

J: TRBJ2-4
D: -
V: TRBV10-1
size: -
CDR3: CASSEGARENIQYF
DNA: TGCGCCAGCAGTGAGGGGGCCCGCGAAAACATTCAGTACTTC

J: TRBJ2-5
D: TRBD2
V: TRBV6-1
size: -
CDR3: CASTGSGGGRPDTQYF
DNA: TGTGCCAGCACGGGGAGCGGGGGGGGTAGGCCAGATACGCAGTATTTC

J: TRBJ2-3
D: -
V: TRBV6-1
size: -
CDR3: CASSEAGPGARDTQYF
DNA: TGTGCCAGCAGTGAAGCCGGGCCGGGAGCCAGGGATACGCAGTATTTC

J: TRBJ2-5
D: -
V: TRBV25-1
size: once
CDR3: CASSGRACEGHGGLAQDTQYF
DNA: TGTGCCAGCAGTGGTAGGGCCTGCGAGGGGCACGGGGGCCTAGCCCAAGACACCCAGTACTTC

J: TRBJ2-1
D: -
V: TRBV6-1
size: -
CDR3: CASRGAGGRDGDTQYF
DNA: TGTGCCAGCAGGGGGGCCGGGGGCCGGGACGGGGATACGCAGTACTTT

J: TRBJ2-5
D: -
V: TRBV27
size: -
CDR3: CASRRDFLRGPQETQYF
DNA: TGTGCCAGCAGACGGGACTTTCTGCGCGGCCCGCAAGAGACCCAGTACTTC

J: TRBJ2-1
D: TRBD1
V: TRBV6-1
size: -
CDR3: CASSEIRAVGTDTQFF
DNA: TGTGCCAGCAGTGAAATCCGGGCTGTGGGGACAGATACGCAGTTCTTT

J: TRBJ2-3
D: -
V: TRBV6-1
size: -
CDR3: CASSKGRRAKNTQYF
DNA: TGTGCCAGCTCCAAGGGCCGACGAGCCAAAAATACGCAGTATTTT

J: TRBJ2-7
D: -
V: TRBV6-1
size: medium-sized
CDR3: CATLGGQGLLEQYF
DNA: TGTGCCACCCTTGGCGGGCAGGGCCTCCTCGAGCAGTACTTC